This TCR beta chain comes out of a study of T-cell memory formation after mild COVID-19. TCRdb recomputed calls from the 5' RACE reads with MiXCR, one row per CDR3 protein. The sample holds approximately 400,000 distinct CDR3 sequences, more than 20% seen once. This sequence originates from an adult woman who had mild COVID-19 (a few samples of this study predate the infection). Cell type and time point are not known. Sequencing input: PBMCs or a T cell subset sorted from them (not recorded which).

CDR3 DNA sequence: TGCGCCAGCAGCTCCGGACAGACAACCTACGAGCAGTACTTC. This translates into CASSSGQTTYEQYF. This sequence joins TRBV5-1 and TRBJ2-7; D is perhaps TRBD1 (6 bases). The germline V and J ends were trimmed by 3 bases and 2 bases, with 12 bases remaining between them. CDR3 length equals 14 residues. Germline V gene data show CDR1 as SGHRS and CDR2 as YFSETQ.